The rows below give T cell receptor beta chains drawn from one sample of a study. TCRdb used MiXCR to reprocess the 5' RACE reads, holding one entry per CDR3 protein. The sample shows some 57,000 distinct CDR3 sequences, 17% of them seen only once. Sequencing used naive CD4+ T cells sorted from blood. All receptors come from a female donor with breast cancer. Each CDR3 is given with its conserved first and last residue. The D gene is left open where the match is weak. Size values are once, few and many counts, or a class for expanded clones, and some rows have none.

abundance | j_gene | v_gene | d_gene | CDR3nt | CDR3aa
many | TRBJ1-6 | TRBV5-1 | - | TGCGCCAGCACCACAACCGGGAGTTATAATTCACCCCTCCACTTT | CASTTTGSYNSPLHF
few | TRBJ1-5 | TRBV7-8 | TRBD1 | TGTGCCAGCAGCCCTCGTTCTCAGGGGGATCAGCCCCAGCATTTT | CASSPRSQGDQPQHF
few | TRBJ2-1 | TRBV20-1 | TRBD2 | TGCAGTCATCATCCCTCGGGGGGTGAGCAGTTCTTC | CSHHPSGGEQFF
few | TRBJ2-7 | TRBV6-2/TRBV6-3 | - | TGTGCCAGCAGTCTACCCTACGAGCGGTACTTC | CASSLPYERYF
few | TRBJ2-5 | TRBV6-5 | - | TGTGCCAGCAGTTACTCGTACAGGCAAGAGACCCAGTACTTC | CASSYSYRQETQYF
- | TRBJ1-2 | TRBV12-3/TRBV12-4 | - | TGTGCCAGCAGACTAAGTGGTGGAGGTGACTATGGCTACACCTTC | CASRLSGGGDYGYTF
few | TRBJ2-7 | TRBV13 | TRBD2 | TGTGCCAGCAGCTCCTGGACTAGCGGAGACGAGCAGTACTTC | CASSSWTSGDEQYF
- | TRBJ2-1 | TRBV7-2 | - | TGTGCCAGCACCTCGGGCGGGTTTTCCTACAATGAGCAGTTCTTC | CASTSGGFSYNEQFF
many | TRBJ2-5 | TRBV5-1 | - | TGCGCCAGCAGCTTGGTAGCAGAGACCCAGTACTTC | CASSLVAETQYF
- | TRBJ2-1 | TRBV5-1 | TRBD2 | TGCGCCATCAGCCGCCCTATGAGCGGGAGGGGACATGAGCAGTTCTTC | CAISRPMSGRGHEQFF
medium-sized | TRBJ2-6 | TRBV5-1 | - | TGCGCCAGCAGTCGTCAGGTCTCTGGGGCCAACGTCCTGACTTTC | CASSRQVSGANVLTF
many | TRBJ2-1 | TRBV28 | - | TGTGCCAGCAGTGTACCCGGGACTGCTAACAATGAGCAGTTCTTC | CASSVPGTANNEQFF
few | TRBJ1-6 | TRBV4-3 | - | TGCGCCAGCAGCCAAGAAGCTTACTCCTATAATTCACCCCTCCACTTT | CASSQEAYSYNSPLHF
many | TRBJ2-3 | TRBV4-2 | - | TGTGCCAGCAGCCAAGATAAGGGCGATACGCAGTATTTT | CASSQDKGDTQYF
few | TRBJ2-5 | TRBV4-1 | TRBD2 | TGCGCCAGCAGCCCCGGGGCACCTCTAGCGGGAGGTGGGGAGACCCAGTACTTC | CASSPGAPLAGGGETQYF
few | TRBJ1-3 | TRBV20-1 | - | TGCAGTGCTAGCCCGGTTGGGACCGATCTTGGAAACACCATATATTTT | CSASPVGTDLGNTIYF
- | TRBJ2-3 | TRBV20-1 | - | TGCAGTGCTCCCCGTGTGAGTGGCACAGATACGCAGTATTTT | CSAPRVSGTDTQYF
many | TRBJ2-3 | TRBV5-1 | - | TGCGCCAGCAGGTTGGGGCCCCGCACAGATACGCAGTATTTT | CASRLGPRTDTQYF
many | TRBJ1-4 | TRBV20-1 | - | TGCAGTGCCAGGCGAGGATTTGAAAAACTGTTTTTT | CSARRGFEKLFF
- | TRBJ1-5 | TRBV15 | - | TGTGCCACCAGCAGAGATGGGGTACAGGGCGATTATCAGCCCCAGCATTTT | CATSRDGVQGDYQPQHF
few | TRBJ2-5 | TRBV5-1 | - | TGCGCCAGCAGCTTGGGGCCAGCAGAGACCCAGTACTTC | CASSLGPAETQYF
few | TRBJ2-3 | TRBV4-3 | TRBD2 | TGCGCCAGCAGCCAGACTAGCGGGAGCGCGGTCTGGGCAGATACGCAGTATTTT | CASSQTSGSAVWADTQYF
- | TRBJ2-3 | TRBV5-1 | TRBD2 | TGCGCCAGCCGAACGGGACTAGCGACAATCACAGATACGCAGTATTTT | CASRTGLATITDTQYF
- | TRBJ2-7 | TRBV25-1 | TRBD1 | TGTGCCAGCAGTGCAGTACAGGGGGCGAGGAACGAGCAGTACTTC | CASSAVQGARNEQYF
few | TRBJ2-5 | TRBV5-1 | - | TGCGCCAGCAGCTTCCAAGGGGCTAGCGCTGTGGAGACCCAGTACTTC | CASSFQGASAVETQYF
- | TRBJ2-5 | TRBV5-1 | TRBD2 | TGCGCCAGCAGCCTAGGACTAGCGGGAGCACCGGAGACCCAGTACTTC | CASSLGLAGAPETQYF
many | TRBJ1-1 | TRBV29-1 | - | TGCAGCGTTCGGGGGGCCGGGGTGAACACTGAAGCTTTCTTT | CSVRGAGVNTEAFF
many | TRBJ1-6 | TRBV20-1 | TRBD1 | TGCAGTGCTAGACCCCCGGGACAGGGGAACTCACCCCTCCACTTT | CSARPPGQGNSPLHF
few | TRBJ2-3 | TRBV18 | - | TGTGCCAGCTCACCACCGGGGAGCGCGAATACGCAGTATTTT | CASSPPGSANTQYF
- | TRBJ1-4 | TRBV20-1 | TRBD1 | TGCAGTGCCAGCGGTATCAGGGGGGAAAAACTGTTTTTT | CSASGIRGEKLFF
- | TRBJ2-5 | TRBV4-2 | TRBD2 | TGTGCCAGCAGCCAAGAGAGTCGCGGGGGAGAGACCCAGTACTTC | CASSQESRGGETQYF